This T cell receptor (beta chain) derives from a study of blood T cell repertoires in COVID-19. About the study: Material from acute and convalescent COVID-19 was sourced from the United States, Italy and Spain. Sources were T cells, B-cell-depleted T cells, or PBMCs; the material itself was cDNA or gDNA.

Per the authors' pipeline: Nucleated cell counts were estimated from reference gene primer amplification. Here immunoSEQ multiplex PCR was the method, and the copy in TCRdb shows in-frame clones only, minus some. V and J calls and clone size follow that table, whereas D and trimming were derived from the DNA. The sample yields 95,000 to 100,000 clones, 87% seen once. Germline V gene data show CDR1 as SGHVS and CDR2 as FQNEAQ. The V and J ends lost 5 bases and 4 bases, in that order; junction bases with no gene match: 7. The CDR3 sequence is 14 residues long. The TCR originated in a woman aged 25 to 39 with acute or convalescent COVID-19. This rearrangement joins TRBV7-8 to TRBJ1-1, with 7 bases lining up with TRBD1. Sequencing was done on a sample of peripheral blood. CDR3 sequence reads: CASSPGGVGTEAFF. Written as DNA, the CDR3 is TGTGCCAGCAGCCCAGGGGGAGTAGGCACTGAAGCTTTCTTT. Variable domain in full (rest from reference TRBV7-8 and TRBJ1-1): GAGVSQSPRYKVAKRGQDVALRCDPISGHVSLFWYQQALGQGPEFLTYFQNEAQLDKSGLPSDRFFAERPEGSVSTLKIQRTQQEDSAVYLCASSPGGVGTEAFFGQGTRLTVV.